The subject of this entry is one TCR beta chain. The antigen remains unidentified. The germline V gene has CDR1 SGHAT and CDR2 FQNNGV. This CDR3 region has 15 residues. The ends lost 1 base at V and 7 bases at J; junction bases unmatched: 7. The protocol was immunoSEQ multiplex PCR, while the TCRdb copy is restricted to in-frame clones and leaves out a portion. The sample includes about 1 million clones, roughly 80% seen only once; the top ten take about 1.5%. This record comes from a study of shared clonotypes between healthy human individuals. Background on the study: The study used three CD4 naive, three CD4 memory, two CD8 naive and one CD8 memory plate per donor.

Study outcomes and limitations: Across subsets, estimated richness was generally greater for naive than for memory populations. An anticipated effect of sequencing depth on clonotype sharing among donors was recognized. Incompleteness in sorted-subset sequencing, despite large depth, was shown by rarefaction.

The specimen sequenced was memory CD4+ T cells sorted from blood. This sample's subset: CD45RA-negative fraction. The rearrangement joins TRBV11-2 to TRBJ2-1; TRBD1 matches at 7 bases. The origin of this receptor is a man in his late teens or twenties in good health. The chain's CDR3 is CASSLGDRAKNEQFF. The CDR3, as DNA: TGTGCCAGCAGCTTAGGAGACAGGGCTAAAAATGAGCAGTTCTTC.